This TCR beta chain originates from a study of blood T cells in healthy people across ages. A J-beta primer mix and a sample-barcoded 5' primer were used in a second PCR of roughly 7 to 12 cycles. TCRdb reprocessed the 5' RACE reads via MiXCR and lists one record per CDR3 protein. The sample has 800,000 to 950,000 distinct CDR3 sequences; approximately 35% are singletons. With respect to this clonotype: Possible read error: a much larger clone is one base away.

The sequence came from a man younger than 30 in good health. Sequenced: blood.

CDR3 protein: CASRKGTSLDEQFF. Here the CDR3 DNA reads TGTGCCAGCAGGAAAGGGACTAGCCTGGATGAGCAGTTCTTC. V and J are TRBV12-3 or TRBV12-4 and TRBJ2-1, with TRBD2 matching over 9 bases. CDR3 size: 14 residues. After removal of 6 bases from V and 8 bases from J, the junction contained 8 bases not matched to a gene.